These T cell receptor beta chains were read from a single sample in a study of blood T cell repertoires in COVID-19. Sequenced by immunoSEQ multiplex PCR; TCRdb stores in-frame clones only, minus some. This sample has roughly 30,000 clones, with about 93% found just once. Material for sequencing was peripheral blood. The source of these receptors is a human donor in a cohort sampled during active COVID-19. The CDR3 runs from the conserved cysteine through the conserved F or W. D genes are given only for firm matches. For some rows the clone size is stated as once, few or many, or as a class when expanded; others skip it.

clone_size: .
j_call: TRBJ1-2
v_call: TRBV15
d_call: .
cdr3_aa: CATSRDSGQGGKGYGYTF
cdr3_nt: TGTGCCACCAGCAGAGATTCAGGGCAGGGAGGAAAGGGCTATGGCTACACCTTC

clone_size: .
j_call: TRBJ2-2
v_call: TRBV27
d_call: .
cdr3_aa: CASSLYIAAGELFF
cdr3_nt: TGTGCCAGCAGTTTATATATAGCGGCCGGGGAGCTGTTTTTT

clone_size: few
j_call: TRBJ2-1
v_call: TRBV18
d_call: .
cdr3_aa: CASGVAVSSYNEQFF
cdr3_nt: TGTGCCAGCGGTGTGGCGGTTAGCTCCTACAATGAGCAGTTCTTC

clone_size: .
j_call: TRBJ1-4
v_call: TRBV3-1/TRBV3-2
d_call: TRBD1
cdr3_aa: CASSQVGQINEKLFF
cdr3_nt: TGTGCCAGCAGCCAAGTGGGACAGATTAATGAAAAACTGTTTTTT

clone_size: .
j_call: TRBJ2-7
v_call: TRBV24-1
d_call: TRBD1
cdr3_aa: CATRTTGTPHYEQYF
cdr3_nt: TGTGCCACCAGGACGACAGGGACACCCCACTACGAGCAGTACTTC

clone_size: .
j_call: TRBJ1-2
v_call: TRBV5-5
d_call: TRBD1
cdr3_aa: CASSLIPGGAEGYGYTF
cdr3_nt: TGTGCCAGCAGCTTGATCCCAGGGGGCGCAGAGGGCTATGGCTACACCTTC

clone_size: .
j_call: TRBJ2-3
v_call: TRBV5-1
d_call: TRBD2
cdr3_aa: CASSLGWEGRSGDTQYF
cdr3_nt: TGCGCCAGCAGCTTGGGTTGGGAGGGCCGTTCGGGTGATACGCAGTATTTT

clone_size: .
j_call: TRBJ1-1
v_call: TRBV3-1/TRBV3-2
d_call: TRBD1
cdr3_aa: CASSQRDGTENTEAFF
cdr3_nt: TGTGCCAGCAGCCAAAGAGACGGGACAGAGAACACTGAAGCTTTCTTT

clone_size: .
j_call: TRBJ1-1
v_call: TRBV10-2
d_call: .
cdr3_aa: CASSGTAGNEAFF
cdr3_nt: TGCGCCAGCAGTGGAACCGCAGGGAATGAAGCTTTCTTT

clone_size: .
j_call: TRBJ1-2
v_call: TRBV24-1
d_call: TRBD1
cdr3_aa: CATSDPGTGDGGYTF
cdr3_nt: TGTGCCACCAGTGACCCCGGGACAGGGGACGGTGGCTACACCTTC

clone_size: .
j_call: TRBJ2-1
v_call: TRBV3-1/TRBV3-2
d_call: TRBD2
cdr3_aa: CASSHLGLGSHNEQFF
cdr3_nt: TGTGCCAGCAGCCATCTGGGACTAGGTAGCCACAATGAGCAGTTCTTC

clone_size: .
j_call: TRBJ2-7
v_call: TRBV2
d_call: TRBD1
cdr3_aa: CASSDQLGQGSYEQYF
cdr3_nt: TGTGCCAGCAGTGATCAGTTGGGACAGGGGTCCTACGAGCAGTACTTC

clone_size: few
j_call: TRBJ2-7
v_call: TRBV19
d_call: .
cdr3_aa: CASSWRVSGEQYF
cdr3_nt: TGTGCCAGTAGTTGGAGGGTTTCGGGCGAGCAGTACTTC

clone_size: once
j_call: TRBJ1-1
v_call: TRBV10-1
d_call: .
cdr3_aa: CASSESLGQDTEAFF
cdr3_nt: TGCGCCAGCAGTGAGTCTTTGGGACAAGACACTGAAGCTTTCTTT

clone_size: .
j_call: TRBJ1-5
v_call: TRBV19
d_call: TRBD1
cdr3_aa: CATLPGTGGINQPQHF
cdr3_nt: TGTGCCACTCTACCCGGGACAGGGGGCATCAATCAGCCCCAGCATTTT

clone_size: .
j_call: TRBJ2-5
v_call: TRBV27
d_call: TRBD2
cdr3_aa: CASRRLAGGGETQYF
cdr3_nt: TGTGCCAGCAGGAGACTAGCGGGGGGAGGAGAGACCCAGTACTTC

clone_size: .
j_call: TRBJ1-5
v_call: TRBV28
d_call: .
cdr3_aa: CASSFPGSNQPQHF
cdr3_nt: TGTGCCAGCAGTTTTCCAGGGAGCAATCAGCCCCAGCATTTT

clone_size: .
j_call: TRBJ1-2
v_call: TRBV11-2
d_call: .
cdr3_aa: CASSLEPDSYGYTF
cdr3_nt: TGTGCCAGCAGCTTGGAACCAGACTCCTATGGCTACACCTTC

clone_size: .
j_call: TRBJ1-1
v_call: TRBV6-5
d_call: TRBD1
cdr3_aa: CASSMGQGLNTEAFF
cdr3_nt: TGTGCCAGCAGTATGGGACAGGGGCTGAACACTGAAGCTTTCTTT

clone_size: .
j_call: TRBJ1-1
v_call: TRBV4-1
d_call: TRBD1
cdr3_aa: CASSHGGDREAFF
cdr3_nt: TGCGCCAGCAGCCATGGAGGGGACAGGGAAGCTTTCTTT

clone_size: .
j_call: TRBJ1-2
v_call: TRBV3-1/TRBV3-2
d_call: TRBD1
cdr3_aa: CASSQDASLTGSNYGYTF
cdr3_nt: TGTGCCAGCAGCCAAGATGCCTCCCTGACAGGGTCTAACTATGGCTACACCTTC

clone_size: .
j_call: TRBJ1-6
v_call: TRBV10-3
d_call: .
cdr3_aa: CAISEPTGFNSPLHF
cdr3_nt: TGTGCCATCAGTGAACCTACAGGGTTCAATTCACCCCTCCACTTT